Listed below are T cell receptor beta chains from one sample, sequenced in a study of T cells in Graves' hyperthyroidism and ophthalmopathy. From the multiplex PCR reads, TCRdb called clonotypes with MiXCR, one entry per CDR3 protein. This table has fewer than 650,000 distinct CDR3 sequences, 14% appearing once. Sequences were obtained from blood. The source is a woman aged 18-29 years with Graves' ophthalmopathy. Both conserved end residues are part of each CDR3. A D gene is named only where the DNA matches it firmly. Rows may omit the clone size; those that give it use once, few, many or a size class.

clone_size	v_call	cdr3_length	d_call	j_call	cdr3_aa	cdr3_nt
-	TRBV18	16	-	TRBJ2-7	CASSHTREGPLGEQYF	TGTGCCAGCTCACACACGAGAGAGGGGCCACTTGGGGAGCAGTACTTC
many	TRBV27	15	-	TRBJ1-3	CASSHNSPSGNTIYF	TGTGCCAGCAGTCACAACAGCCCCTCTGGAAACACCATATATTTT
few	TRBV27	15	TRBD1	TRBJ2-7	CASRDDRDSSYEQYF	TGTGCCAGCAGGGACGACAGGGATAGCTCCTACGAGCAGTACTTC
-	TRBV4-1	15	-	TRBJ1-1	CASSPRSRANTEAFF	TGCGCCAGCAGCCCTAGGTCCCGGGCAAACACTGAAGCTTTCTTT
-	TRBV7-6	10	-	TRBJ2-2	CASRSGELFF	TGTGCCAGCCGGAGCGGGGAGCTGTTTTTT
-	TRBV30	17	TRBD2	TRBJ2-1	CACSGLAGGPEQAEQFF	TGTGCCTGTTCGGGACTAGCGGGAGGGCCCGAGCAGGCTGAGCAGTTCTTC
-	TRBV11-2	16	TRBD2	TRBJ2-2	CAGTTWASGNTGELFF	TGTGCCGGCACCACGTGGGCTAGCGGGAACACCGGGGAGCTGTTTTTT
few	TRBV10-3	15	TRBD2	TRBJ2-1	CAISLTSNSYNEQFF	TGTGCCATCAGTCTGACTAGCAATTCCTACAATGAGCAGTTCTTC
many	TRBV2	13	-	TRBJ1-6	CASTRVRNSPLHF	TGTGCCAGCACGCGGGTCCGGAATTCACCCCTCCACTTT
few	TRBV7-2	14	TRBD1	TRBJ2-7	CASSYRGQGYEQYF	TGTGCCAGCAGCTACCGAGGACAGGGATACGAGCAGTACTTC
many	TRBV12-3/TRBV12-4	14	TRBD1	TRBJ2-5	CASSLRQGVETQYF	TGTGCCAGCAGTTTACGGCAGGGGGTTGAGACCCAGTACTTC
many	TRBV6-2/TRBV6-3	13	-	TRBJ1-1	CASSYSWSTEAFF	TGTGCCAGCAGTTACTCTTGGAGCACTGAAGCTTTCTTT
few	TRBV29-1	12	-	TRBJ1-5	CSSGESNQPQHF	TGCAGTTCAGGGGAAAGCAATCAGCCCCAGCATTTT
few	TRBV5-1	14	TRBD2	TRBJ2-5	CASSWGLARETQYF	TGCGCCAGCAGCTGGGGACTAGCACGGGAGACCCAGTACTTC
many	TRBV7-8	15	TRBD2	TRBJ2-1	CASSVTSGTINEQFF	TGTGCCAGCAGCGTTACTAGCGGGACTATCAATGAGCAGTTCTTC
few	TRBV4-2	16	TRBD2	TRBJ2-7	CASSPGEGRITYEQYF	TGTGCCAGCAGCCCGGGGGAGGGTAGGATTACCTACGAGCAGTACTTC
few	TRBV4-2	13	-	TRBJ1-1	CASSQTDRTEAFF	TGTGCCAGCAGCCAAACTGACAGAACTGAAGCTTTCTTT
-	TRBV6-1	14	-	TRBJ1-6	CASTKGTANSPLHF	TGTGCCAGCACCAAGGGGACCGCAAATTCACCCCTCCACTTT
many	TRBV11-3	13	-	TRBJ2-5	CASSPFSAETQYF	TGTGCCAGCAGCCCGTTTAGTGCCGAGACCCAGTACTTC
many	TRBV7-2	15	-	TRBJ1-2	CASSSRQAIYNGYTF	TGTGCCAGCAGCTCCCGACAGGCGATTTATAATGGCTACACCTTC
many	TRBV24-1	12	-	TRBJ2-7	CATSAGSYEQYF	TGTGCCACCAGTGCAGGGTCCTACGAGCAGTACTTC
many	TRBV7-6	13	-	TRBJ2-7	CASSLERGSEQYF	TGTGCCAGCAGCTTAGAGAGAGGCTCCGAGCAGTACTTC
many	TRBV28	16	-	TRBJ2-3	CASSLLIALGPDTQYF	TGTGCCAGCAGTTTATTGATAGCCCTCGGCCCAGATACGCAGTATTTT
many	TRBV7-2	17	-	TRBJ2-1	CASSPRGAESSYNEQFF	TGTGCCAGCAGCCCCAGAGGGGCGGAAAGCTCCTACAATGAGCAGTTCTTC
many	TRBV5-1	15	TRBD2	TRBJ2-3	CASSLRTSGRDTQYF	TGTGCCAGCAGCTTAAGGACTAGCGGGAGAGATACGCAGTATTTT
few	TRBV6-1	16	-	TRBJ1-6	CASSGRQFGDNSPLHF	TGTGCCAGCAGTGGTAGACAGTTTGGAGATAATTCACCCCTCCACTTT
many	TRBV7-9	15	TRBD2	TRBJ2-1	CASSPGGPIGNEQFF	TGTGCCAGCAGTCCGGGGGGACCGATCGGGAATGAGCAGTTCTTC
many	TRBV6-1	13	-	TRBJ1-2	CASSYTGIHGYTF	TGTGCCAGCAGTTACACAGGAATCCATGGCTACACCTTC
many	TRBV2	15	-	TRBJ1-5	CASSDQGISNQPQHF	TGTGCCAGCAGTGACCAGGGGATTAGCAATCAGCCCCAGCATTTT
-	TRBV30	13	-	TRBJ2-2	CAWSVLLRGELFF	TGTGCCTGGAGTGTCCTCTTAAGGGGGGAGCTGTTTTTT
many	TRBV19	17	-	TRBJ1-1	CASSPSGSLGVNTEAFF	TGTGCCAGTAGTCCGTCGGGAAGCCTTGGGGTGAACACTGAAGCTTTCTTT
many	TRBV7-9	13	-	TRBJ2-1	CASSPDLPNEQFF	TGTGCCAGCAGCCCGGACTTGCCCAATGAGCAGTTCTTC
many	TRBV13	15	TRBD2	TRBJ2-1	CASSDRTSGSDEQFF	TGTGCCAGCAGCGACCGGACTAGCGGGAGCGATGAGCAGTTCTTC
-	TRBV14	13	TRBD2	TRBJ2-7	CASSLLAYNEQYF	TGTGCCAGCAGCTTACTAGCGTACAATGAGCAGTACTTC
many	TRBV30	15	-	TRBJ2-2	CAWSAGTLLTGELFF	TGTGCCTGGAGCGCCGGGACTCTCCTCACCGGGGAGCTGTTTTTT
few	TRBV28	15	TRBD1	TRBJ1-2	CASSSGTASQSGYTF	TGTGCCAGCAGTTCAGGGACAGCCTCCCAGTCTGGCTACACCTTC
few	TRBV12-3/TRBV12-4	13	-	TRBJ1-2	CASSRAGNYGYTF	TGTGCCAGCAGCCGCGCAGGGAACTATGGCTACACCTTC
-	TRBV9	17	TRBD2	TRBJ2-3	CASSVPLAGGPTDTQYF	TGTGCCAGCAGCGTCCCTTTAGCGGGAGGGCCCACAGATACGCAGTATTTT
-	TRBV28	18	TRBD1	TRBJ1-5	CASSLGDRTIHSNQPQHF	TGTGCCAGCAGTTTGGGGGACAGGACCATCCATAGCAATCAGCCCCAGCATTTT
many	TRBV6-1	13	-	TRBJ1-1	CASSQDWNTEAFF	TGTGCCAGCAGCCAAGACTGGAACACTGAAGCTTTCTTT
once	TRBV19	11	-	TRBJ1-1	CASSTSTEAFF	TGTGCCAGTAGTACTTCGACTGAAGCTTTCTTT
many	TRBV20-1	14	TRBD1	TRBJ2-7	CSAGVETGVYEQYF	TGCAGTGCCGGGGTTGAGACAGGGGTCTACGAGCAGTACTTC
few	TRBV19	14	-	TRBJ1-1	CASSMSPAGTEAFF	TGTGCCAGTAGTATGAGTCCCGCAGGCACTGAAGCTTTCTTT
-	TRBV6-1	17	TRBD1	TRBJ2-6	CASSLDRAASGANVLTF	TGTGCCAGCAGTTTAGACAGGGCGGCCTCTGGGGCCAACGTCCTGACTTTC